The source of this T cell receptor (beta chain) is a study of CD8 T cells in ankylosing spondylitis. TCRdb reprocessed the 5' RACE reads via MiXCR and lists one record per CDR3 protein. The table lists about 440,000 distinct CDR3 sequences, 17% of them singletons, with approximately 0.97% in the top ten. Regarding this clonotype: Its specificity is not known.

The study, taken as a whole, reports: There was a TCR beta motif, made of 7 or 8 highly homologous variants, that appeared characteristic of ankylosing spondylitis blood.

The CDR3 totals 20 residues. Germline CDR1 is LGHDT and CDR2 is YNNKEL (reference sequence). V trimming: 3 bases; J trimming: 2 bases; junction bases outside the gene matches: 16. The chain uses TRBV3-1 and TRBJ2-1, with 10 bases lining up with TRBD2. Sequencing was carried out using blood, either unsorted or a sorted T cell fraction (not recorded which). The TCR was taken from a male donor with ankylosing spondylitis. In nucleotides, the CDR3 is TGTGCCAGCAGCCAGCCCAGGAGGGGAAAAGCGGGAGGGACCTACAATGAGCAGTTCTTC. As protein: CASSQPRRGKAGGTYNEQFF.